This is a list of T cell receptor beta chains from one sample in a study of T cell clones after liver transplantation. This table comes from immunoSEQ multiplex PCR, and its TCRdb copy is limited to in-frame clones, with some not included. The table includes some 70,000 clones, 75% to 85% detected once. This sample comprised CD4+ T cells from blood, obtained before liver transplant. These receptors were taken from a human donor who received a liver transplant. CDR3s include the opening cysteine and the closing phenylalanine or tryptophan. The D gene is left open where the match is weak. Not every row has a clone size; where given, it reads once, few, many or a size class.

TRBJ2-3 TRBV5-4 . . TGTGCCAGCAGCTTGAGGAGGGAACCCAGCACAGATACGCAGTATTTT CASSLRREPSTDTQYF
TRBJ1-2 TRBV6-1 TRBD1 . TGTGCCAGCAGTATCTCCGGGACAGGAGTCGGCTACACCTTC CASSISGTGVGYTF
TRBJ1-1 TRBV11-2 . . TGTGCCAGCAGCTTAGTTGCGGACACTGAAGCTTTCTTT CASSLVADTEAFF
TRBJ1-2 TRBV19 . . TGTGCCAGTAGTCTTCTCCAGGGACCTAACTATGGCTACACCTTC CASSLLQGPNYGYTF
TRBJ2-5 TRBV2 TRBD2 . TGTGCCAGCACGGCGGGAGCCCGGGAGACCCAGTACTTC CASTAGARETQYF
TRBJ2-2 TRBV18 TRBD2 . TGTGCCAGCTCACCACCCGGGACTAGCGGCACCGGGGAGCTGTTTTTT CASSPPGTSGTGELFF
TRBJ2-1 TRBV7-2 TRBD1 . TGTGCCAGCAGCTTCGACAGGGCGACCTACAATGAGCAGTTCTTC CASSFDRATYNEQFF
TRBJ2-1 TRBV28 TRBD1 . TGTGCCAGCAGTGCGCGGGGACAGGGGGCGCGCGATGAGCAGTTCTTC CASSARGQGARDEQFF
TRBJ2-1 TRBV18 TRBD1 . TGTGCCAGCTCAGGGCAGGGGGATGAGCAGTTCTTC CASSGQGDEQFF
TRBJ2-2 TRBV28 . once TGTGCCAGCAGTTTATCCAGGAGGAGCGGGGAGCTGTTTTTT CASSLSRRSGELFF
TRBJ2-1 TRBV19 TRBD1 few TGTGCCAGTAGTACTCCGGGACAGAAGTTAAGGCAGTTCTTC CASSTPGQKLRQFF
TRBJ2-2 TRBV5-1 . . TGCGCCAGCAGCATGGACCTGTCATCCCTGTTTTTT CASSMDLSSLFF
TRBJ2-7 TRBV5-1 . . TGCGCCAGCAGCTTGGAGACCCACTACGAGCAGTACTTC CASSLETHYEQYF
TRBJ2-2 TRBV4-3 . . TGCGCCAGCAGCCAAGGGGGGGTCCGGGCGACCGGGGAGCTGTTTTTT CASSQGGVRATGELFF
TRBJ2-7 TRBV18 TRBD2 few TGTGCCAGCACAGAACTAGCGGGACGCTCCTACGAGCAGTACTTC CASTELAGRSYEQYF
TRBJ2-3 TRBV25-1 TRBD1 . TGTGCCAGCAGTGATACGGACAGGAGATCCACAGATACGCAGTATTTT CASSDTDRRSTDTQYF
TRBJ2-3 TRBV2 TRBD1 . TGTGCCAGCATCCGACAGGGCCAGCCAGATACGCAGTATTTT CASIRQGQPDTQYF
TRBJ2-1 TRBV5-1 TRBD1 . TGCGCCAGCACTACAGGGGGGCCCAATGAGCAGTTCTTC CASTTGGPNEQFF
TRBJ2-7 TRBV5-4 . few TGTGCCAGCAGCGACAACTCCTACGAGCAGTACTTC CASSDNSYEQYF
TRBJ2-3 TRBV19 TRBD2 . TGTGCCAGTAGTTCCCGCGGGACTAGCCTTTTCACAGATACGCAGTATTTT CASSSRGTSLFTDTQYF
TRBJ1-1 TRBV23-1 . . TGCGCCAGCAGTCAATTTGCAGACCCGAACACTGAAGCTTTCTTT CASSQFADPNTEAFF
TRBJ2-1 TRBV7-9 TRBD2 . TGTGCCAGCAGCTCCAAGGGACTAGCGGGAGGGCCTGATGAGCAGTTCTTC CASSSKGLAGGPDEQFF
TRBJ2-3 TRBV15 . . TGTGCCACCACGTGGCAGGGCAGAGCAGATACGCAGTATTTT CATTWQGRADTQYF
TRBJ1-1 TRBV16 TRBD1 . TGTGCCAGCAGCCACGGGGGTCGACAGGGGGTAGCGGCTTTCTTT CASSHGGRQGVAAFF
TRBJ2-2 TRBV27 . . TGTGCCAGCAGAGAGTCAGGGCCCAACACCGGGGAGCTGTTTTTT CASRESGPNTGELFF
TRBJ1-2 TRBV15 . . TGTGCCGTATCACGAGGGGTCGGGACTTATGGCTACACCTTC CAVSRGVGTYGYTF
TRBJ2-1 TRBV5-8 . . TGTGCCAGCAGCCGTCTCCCCCAAGGGGACCAGTTCTTC CASSRLPQGDQFF
TRBJ1-2 TRBV7-2 . . TGTGCCAGCAGCTTAGCGTCAGGAGGCGGCTATGGCTACACCTTC CASSLASGGGYGYTF
TRBJ2-5 TRBV28 TRBD2 . TGTGCCACTGACCGGACTAGCCTCCAAGAGACCCAGTACTTC CATDRTSLQETQYF